Sequencing of this T cell receptor beta chain was carried out in a study of blood T cell repertoires in COVID-19. The wider study: COVID-19 samples collected from the United States, Italy and Spain covered acute and convalescent phases. PBMCs, B-cell-depleted T cells, or T cells were the source of the cDNA or gDNA that made up the material.

Trimming took off 1 base at V and 2 bases at J, with 9 bases between the two ends. This CDR3 contains 15 residues. Germline lookup yields CDR1 MDHEN and CDR2 SYDVKM. Produced via immunoSEQ multiplex PCR; TCRdb's table is partial and in-frame only. The sample includes 240,000 or so clones, roughly 83% of them seen just once. The sample was PBMCs or T cells enriched from blood (not recorded which). The sequence derives from a woman aged 45-65 years who had recovered from COVID-19. The chain links TRBV28 to TRBJ2-1; D is possibly TRBD2 (5 bases). The CDR3 coding sequence is TGTGCCAGCAGTTTATATGGGAGCCCCTACAATGAGCAGTTCTTC. The encoded protein is CASSLYGSPYNEQFF.